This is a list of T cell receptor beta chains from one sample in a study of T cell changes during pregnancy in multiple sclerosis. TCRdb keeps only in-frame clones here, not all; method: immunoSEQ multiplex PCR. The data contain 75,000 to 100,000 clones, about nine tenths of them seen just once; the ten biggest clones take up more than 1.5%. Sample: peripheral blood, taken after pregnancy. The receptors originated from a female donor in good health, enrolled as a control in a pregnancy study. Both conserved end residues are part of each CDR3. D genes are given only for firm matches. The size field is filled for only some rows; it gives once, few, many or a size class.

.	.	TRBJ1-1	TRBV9	TGTGCCAGCAGCGTAGTGCCAGGCAGCACTGAAGCTTTCTTT	CASSVVPGSTEAFF
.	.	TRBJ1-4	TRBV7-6	TGTGCCAGCAGCTTAACCAGTTGGTTGCGCGGGACTAATGAAAAACTGTTTTTT	CASSLTSWLRGTNEKLFF
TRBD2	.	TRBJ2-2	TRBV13	TGTGCCAGCAGCCTGGGACTAGCGGGGCGTTACACCGGGGAGCTGTTTTTT	CASSLGLAGRYTGELFF
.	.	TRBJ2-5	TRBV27	TGTGCCAGCAGTCTCTCCGGGACTCCTGGAGAGGAGACCCAGTACTTC	CASSLSGTPGEETQYF
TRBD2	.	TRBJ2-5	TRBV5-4	TGTGCCAGCAGTTTTGGACTAGCGGGGCGGGAGACCCAGTACTTC	CASSFGLAGRETQYF
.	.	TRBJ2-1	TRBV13	TGTGCCAGCAGCTCTACAGACAGGTCCAATGAGCAGTTCTTC	CASSSTDRSNEQFF
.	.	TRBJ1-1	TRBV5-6	TGTGCCAGCAGCTTGACGGCAGGGTGGAACACTGAAGCTTTCTTT	CASSLTAGWNTEAFF
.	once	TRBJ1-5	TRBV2	TGTGCCAGCAGTGGTCAGGGGAGTCATCAGCCCCAGCATTTT	CASSGQGSHQPQHF
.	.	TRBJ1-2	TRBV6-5	TGTGCCAGCAAGCCCACCGCGGGCGCTAACTATGGCTACACCTTC	CASKPTAGANYGYTF
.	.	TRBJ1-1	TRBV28	TGTGCCAGCTTAGGTGGCATGGGGGACTTCACTGAAGCTTTCTTT	CASLGGMGDFTEAFF
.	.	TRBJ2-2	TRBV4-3	TGCGCCAGCAGCCAAGAATTCCTGTACAGCAACACCGGGGAGCTGTTTTTT	CASSQEFLYSNTGELFF
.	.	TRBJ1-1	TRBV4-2	TGTGCCAGCAGCCAAGATGGCGAAGCTTTCTTT	CASSQDGEAFF
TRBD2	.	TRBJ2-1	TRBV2	TGTGCCAGCAGTGTTGGTTACCCGGGGGGGCCGTCAACTGAGCAGTTCTTC	CASSVGYPGGPSTEQFF
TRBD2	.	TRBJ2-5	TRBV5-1	TGCGCCAGCAGCCCCGCCGGCGGGGGAAGTGCCCAGTACTTC	CASSPAGGGSAQYF
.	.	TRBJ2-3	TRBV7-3	TGTGCCAGCAGCGACGATAGCGGAGATACGCAGTATTTT	CASSDDSGDTQYF
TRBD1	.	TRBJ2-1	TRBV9	TGTGCCAGCAGCGTAGGGCCGGGACAGTTCGCCGATGAGCAGTTCTTC	CASSVGPGQFADEQFF
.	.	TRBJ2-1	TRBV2	TGTGCCAGCAGTGAAATAAGCGAGCAGTTCTTC	CASSEISEQFF
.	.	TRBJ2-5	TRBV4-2	TGTGCCAGCAGCCAAGCGCAGGAAGAGACCCAGTACTTC	CASSQAQEETQYF
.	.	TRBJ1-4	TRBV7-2	TGTGCCAGCAGCTTAGCGCGTATCGGACAAAATAATGAAAAACTGTTTTTT	CASSLARIGQNNEKLFF
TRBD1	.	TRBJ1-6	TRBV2	TGTGCCAGCAGTCAATCGGGACAGGGGAATTCACCCCTCCACTTT	CASSQSGQGNSPLHF
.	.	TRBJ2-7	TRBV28	TGTGCCAGCAGTTCCCCACAGGAGAGCTCCTACGAGCAGTACTTC	CASSSPQESSYEQYF
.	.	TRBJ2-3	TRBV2	TGTGCCAGCAGTGAAGTTAGGAGGGGGGGGACAGATACGCAGTATTTT	CASSEVRRGGTDTQYF
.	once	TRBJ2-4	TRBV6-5	TGTGCCAGCTATAGCGGAAACATTCAGTACTTC	CASYSGNIQYF
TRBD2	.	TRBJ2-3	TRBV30	TGTGCCTGGAGTGTAAGAGGGTTGGCGGGGGGGGGAGATACGCAGTATTTT	CAWSVRGLAGGGDTQYF
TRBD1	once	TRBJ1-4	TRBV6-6	TGTGCCAGCAGTTTAGGGACAGCAAATGAAAAACTGTTTTTT	CASSLGTANEKLFF
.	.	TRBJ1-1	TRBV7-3	TGTGCCAGCAGCTCGACAGTGAACACTGAAGCTTTCTTT	CASSSTVNTEAFF
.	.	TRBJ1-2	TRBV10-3	TGTGCCGTTCAGGCCGGAGGAAACTATGGCTACACCTTC	CAVQAGGNYGYTF
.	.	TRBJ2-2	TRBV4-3	TGCGCCAGCAGCCAAGATGGGCTTCTTAACACCGGGGAGCTGTTTTTT	CASSQDGLLNTGELFF
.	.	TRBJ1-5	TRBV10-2	TGCGCCAGCAGTGCACAGGGCGGTCAGCCCCAGCATTTT	CASSAQGGQPQHF
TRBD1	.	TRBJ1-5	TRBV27	TGTGCCAGCAGTTACAGGGGCCAAAATCAGCCCCAGCATTTT	CASSYRGQNQPQHF
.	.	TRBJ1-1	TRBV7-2	TGTGCCAGCAGCTTAGGACAGATGAACACTGAAGCTTTCTTT	CASSLGQMNTEAFF
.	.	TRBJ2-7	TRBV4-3	TGCGCCAGCAGCCAAGTTTGGGGGCACGAGCAGTACTTC	CASSQVWGHEQYF
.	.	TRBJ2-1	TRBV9	TGTGCCAGCAGCGTATCCGCGACAGCCTACAATGAGCAGTTCTTC	CASSVSATAYNEQFF
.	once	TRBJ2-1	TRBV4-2	TGTGCCAGCAGCCAAGCTCGAGGAAGCTCCTACAATGAGCAGTTCTTC	CASSQARGSSYNEQFF
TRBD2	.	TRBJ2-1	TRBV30	TGTGCCTGGAGAGTTCGGGGGGGACGAGAAGAGCAGTTCTTC	CAWRVRGGREEQFF
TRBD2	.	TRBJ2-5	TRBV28	TGTGCCAGCAGCGATGGACTAGCGGGGGTGCCTAAGTACTTC	CASSDGLAGVPKYF
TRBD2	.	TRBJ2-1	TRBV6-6	TGTGCCAGCAGTACCGGGACTAGCTTGCCAGATGAGCAGTTCTTC	CASSTGTSLPDEQFF
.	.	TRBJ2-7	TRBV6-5	TGTGCCAGCAGCCCGCCGGGTCCCTACGAGCAGTACTTC	CASSPPGPYEQYF
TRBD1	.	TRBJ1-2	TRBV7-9	TGTGCCAGCAGCGAACACAGGGGAAACTATGGCTACACCTTC	CASSEHRGNYGYTF
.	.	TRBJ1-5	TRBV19	TGTGCCAGTAGTATTATCAGGGAGGTTCAGCCCCAGCATTTT	CASSIIREVQPQHF
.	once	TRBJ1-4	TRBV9	TGTGCCAGCAGCCCGATCGGGACTAATGAAAAACTGTTTTTT	CASSPIGTNEKLFF
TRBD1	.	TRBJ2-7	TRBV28	TGTGCCAGCAGCCCTTATGGGACAGGGACCTACGAGCAGTACTTC	CASSPYGTGTYEQYF
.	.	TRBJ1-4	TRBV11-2	TGTGCCAGCCGTGACCAGGGGATAGCTAATGAAAAACTGTTTTTT	CASRDQGIANEKLFF
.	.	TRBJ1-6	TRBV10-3	TGTGCCATCAGTGAGTCGGTGGGCCAGCATAATTCACCCCTCCACTTT	CAISESVGQHNSPLHF
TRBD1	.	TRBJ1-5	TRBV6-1	TGTGCCAGCAGACACAGGGGGCACAATCAGCCCCAGCATTTT	CASRHRGHNQPQHF
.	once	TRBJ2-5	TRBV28	TGTGCCAGCAGTCCAGGGGTTGCGACCCAGTACTTC	CASSPGVATQYF
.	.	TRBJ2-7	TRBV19	TGTGCCAGTAGCTTCGCCTCGGGGGGCGCGACCTACGAGCAGTACTTC	CASSFASGGATYEQYF
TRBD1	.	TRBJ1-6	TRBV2	TGTGCCAGCAGAGACAGGGACCGAATTTATAATTCACCCCTCCACTTT	CASRDRDRIYNSPLHF